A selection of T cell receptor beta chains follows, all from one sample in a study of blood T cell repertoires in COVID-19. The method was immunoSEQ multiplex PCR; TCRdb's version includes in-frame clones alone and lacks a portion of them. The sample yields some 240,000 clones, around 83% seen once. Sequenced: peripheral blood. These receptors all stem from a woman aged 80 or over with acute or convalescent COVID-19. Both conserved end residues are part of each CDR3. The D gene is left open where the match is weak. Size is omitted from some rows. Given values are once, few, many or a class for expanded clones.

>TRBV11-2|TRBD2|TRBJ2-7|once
CASSHSGGNSYEQYF
TGTGCCAGCAGTCATAGCGGGGGGAACTCCTACGAGCAGTACTTC
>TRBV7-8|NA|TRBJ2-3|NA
CASSTPLAVRGFDTQYF
TGTGCCAGCAGCACTCCCCTAGCGGTGAGGGGGTTTGATACGCAGTATTTT
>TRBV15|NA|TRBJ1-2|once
CATSRDPNRESGYTF
TGTGCCACCAGCAGAGATCCCAACAGGGAGAGTGGCTACACCTTC
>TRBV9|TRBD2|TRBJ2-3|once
CASSVDGTSENTQYF
TGTGCCAGCAGCGTAGACGGGACTAGCGAAAATACGCAGTATTTT
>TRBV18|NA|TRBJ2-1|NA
CASSPTTYEQFF
TGTGCCAGCTCACCAACGACATATGAGCAGTTCTTC
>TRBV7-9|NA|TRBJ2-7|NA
CASSQQGSFSSYEQYF
TGTGCCAGCAGCCAACAGGGCAGCTTCAGCTCCTACGAGCAGTACTTC
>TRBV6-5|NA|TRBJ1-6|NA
CASSYIDSPLHF
TGTGCCAGCAGTTACATAGATTCACCCCTCCACTTT
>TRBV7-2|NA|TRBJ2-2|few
CASSAGFGVINTGELFF
TGTGCCAGCAGCGCAGGCTTTGGCGTGATAAACACCGGGGAGCTGTTTTTT
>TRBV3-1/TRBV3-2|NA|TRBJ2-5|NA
CASSQNLGAETQYF
TGTGCCAGCAGCCAAAATCTAGGAGCGGAGACCCAGTACTTC
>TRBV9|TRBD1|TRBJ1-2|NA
CASSVARTGEFNYGYTF
TGTGCCAGCAGCGTAGCCCGGACAGGAGAATTTAACTATGGCTACACCTTC
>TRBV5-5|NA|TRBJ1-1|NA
CASSLGRTNTEAFF
TGTGCCAGCAGCTTGGGGAGGACGAACACTGAAGCTTTCTTT
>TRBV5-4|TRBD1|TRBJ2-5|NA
CASSLGGQQETQYF
TGTGCCAGCAGCTTGGGGGGACAGCAAGAGACCCAGTACTTC
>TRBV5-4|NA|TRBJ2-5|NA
CASSLAAGHQETQYF
TGTGCCAGCAGCTTGGCTGCAGGGCACCAAGAGACCCAGTACTTC
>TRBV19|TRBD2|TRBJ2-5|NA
CASGGAILETQYF
TGTGCCAGCGGGGGGGCCATCTTAGAGACCCAGTACTTC
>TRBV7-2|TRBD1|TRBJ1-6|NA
CASSFPQGSYNSPLHF
TGTGCCAGCAGCTTCCCACAGGGGTCTTATAATTCACCCCTCCACTTT
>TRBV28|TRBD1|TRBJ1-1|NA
CASGQGAQAFF
TGTGCCAGCGGACAGGGGGCGCAGGCTTTCTTT
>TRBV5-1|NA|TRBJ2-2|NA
CASSLQGTGELFF
TGCGCCAGCAGCCTTCAGGGGACCGGGGAGCTGTTTTTT
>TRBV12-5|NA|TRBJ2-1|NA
CASGLSAGEQFF
TGTGCTAGTGGTTTGAGTGCAGGTGAGCAGTTCTTC
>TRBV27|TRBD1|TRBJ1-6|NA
CASRSLGTDLNSPLHF
TGTGCCAGCAGGTCCCTTGGGACAGACTTAAATTCACCCCTCCACTTT
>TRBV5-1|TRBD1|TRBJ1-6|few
CASSLLTTGAGNSPLHF
TGCGCCAGCAGCTTACTAACCACAGGGGCGGGTAATTCACCCCTCCACTTT
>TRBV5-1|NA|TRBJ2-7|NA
CASSLAAGGFYGSSYEQYF
TGCGCCAGCAGCTTGGCGGCAGGGGGGTTTTACGGCAGCTCCTACGAGCAGTACTTC
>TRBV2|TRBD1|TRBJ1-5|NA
CASSWTGSNQPQHF
TGTGCCAGCAGTTGGACAGGTAGCAATCAGCCCCAGCATTTT
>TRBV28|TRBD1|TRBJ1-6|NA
CASSLPGGGNSPLHF
TGTGCCAGCAGTTTACCAGGGGGCGGGAATTCACCCCTCCACTTT
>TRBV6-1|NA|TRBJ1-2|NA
CASSESYSHYGYTF
TGTGCCAGCAGTGAATCGTACAGCCACTATGGCTACACCTTC
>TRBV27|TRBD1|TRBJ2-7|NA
CASRTQGVYEQYF
TGTGCCAGCAGAACACAGGGGGTCTACGAGCAGTACTTC
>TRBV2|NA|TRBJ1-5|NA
CASSAGREGPQHF
TGTGCCAGCAGTGCAGGCAGGGAGGGGCCCCAGCATTTT
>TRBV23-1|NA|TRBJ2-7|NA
CASSQSEGRSSYEQYF
TGCGCCAGCAGTCAATCGGAGGGCCGCAGCTCCTACGAGCAGTACTTC
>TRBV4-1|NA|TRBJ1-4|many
CASRQAGTPNEKLFF
TGCGCCAGCAGGCAAGCGGGAACCCCTAATGAAAAACTGTTTTTT
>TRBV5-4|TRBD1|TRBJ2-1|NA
CASNPQGTGWNEQFF
TGTGCCAGCAACCCTCAGGGGACAGGGTGGAATGAGCAGTTCTTC
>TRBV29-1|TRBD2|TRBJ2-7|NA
CSVISGGPREQYF
TGCAGCGTAATTAGCGGGGGGCCGAGGGAGCAGTACTTC
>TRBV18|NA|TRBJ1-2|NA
CASSPRAPEALGGYTF
TGTGCCAGCTCACCACGGGCCCCGGAGGCTCTAGGAGGCTACACCTTC
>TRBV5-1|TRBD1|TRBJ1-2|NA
CASSKDRDRDYSNYGYTF
TGCGCCAGCAGCAAAGACCGGGACAGGGACTACTCTAACTATGGCTACACCTTC
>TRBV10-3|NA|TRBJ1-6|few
CAISSRQAGSPLHF
TGTGCCATCAGCTCTCGACAGGCTGGTTCACCCCTCCACTTT
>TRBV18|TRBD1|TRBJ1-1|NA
CASSPGQGRSPLAEAFF
TGTGCCAGCTCACCCGGACAGGGTCGTAGTCCACTGGCTGAAGCTTTCTTT
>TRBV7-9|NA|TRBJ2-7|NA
CASSSQQARGEQYF
TGTGCCAGCAGCTCCCAGCAAGCCCGGGGAGAGCAGTACTTC
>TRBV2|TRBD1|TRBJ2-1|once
CASGRDRVNEQFF
TGTGCCAGCGGGCGAGACAGGGTGAATGAGCAGTTCTTC
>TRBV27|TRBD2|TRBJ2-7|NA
CASTPLKRTRETVEGCYEQYF
TGTGCCAGCACCCCACTAAAACGGACTAGAGAAACGGTGGAAGGATGCTACGAGCAGTACTTC
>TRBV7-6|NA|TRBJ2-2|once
CASSLIAGEHRGAVF
TGTGCCAGCAGCCTAATCGCTGGGGAACACCGGGGAGCTGTTTTT
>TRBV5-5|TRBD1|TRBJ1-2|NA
CASSLATGAYGYTF
TGTGCCAGCAGCTTGGCGACAGGGGCCTATGGCTACACCTTC
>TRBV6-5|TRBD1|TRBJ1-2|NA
CASRMTDRGHLGYTF
TGTGCCAGCAGGATGACTGACAGGGGTCATCTTGGCTACACCTTC
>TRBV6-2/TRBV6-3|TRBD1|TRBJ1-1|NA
CASSYSKGADRATEAFF
TGTGCCAGCAGTTACTCGAAAGGCGCGGACAGGGCTACTGAAGCTTTCTTT
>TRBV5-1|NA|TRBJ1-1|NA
CASSLAGQENTEAFF
TGCGCCAGCAGCTTGGCCGGCCAGGAGAACACTGAAGCTTTCTTT
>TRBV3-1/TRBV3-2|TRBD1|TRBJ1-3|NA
CASSHWDSGGSGNTIYF
TGTGCCAGCAGCCATTGGGACAGCGGAGGCTCTGGAAACACCATATATTTT
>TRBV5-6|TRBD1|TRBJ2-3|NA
CASSLARDSPGDTQYF
TGTGCCAGCAGCTTGGCCCGGGACAGTCCTGGGGATACGCAGTATTTT
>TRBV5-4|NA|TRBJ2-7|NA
CASSPQPQGMNEQYF
TGTGCCAGCAGCCCCCAGCCACAGGGTATGAACGAGCAGTACTTC
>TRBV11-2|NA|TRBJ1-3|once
CASSLNGRGSNTIYF
TGTGCCAGCAGCTTGAATGGCAGGGGTTCAAACACCATATATTTT
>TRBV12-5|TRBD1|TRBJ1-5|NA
CASGSPGQGGQPQHF
TGTGCTAGTGGTTCTCCCGGACAGGGGGGGCAGCCCCAGCATTTT
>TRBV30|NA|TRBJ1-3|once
CAYYKSSSGNTIYF
TGTGCCTACTACAAATCAAGCTCTGGAAACACCATATATTTT
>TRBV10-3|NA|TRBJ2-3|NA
CAISESTRRGPGDTQYF
TGTGCCATCAGTGAGTCGACTCGGCGGGGGCCCGGAGATACGCAGTATTTT
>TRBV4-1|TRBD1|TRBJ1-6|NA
CASSQEGQGNSPLHF
TGCGCCAGCAGCCAAGAAGGACAGGGGAATTCACCCCTCCACTTT
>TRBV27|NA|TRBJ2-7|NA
CASSFKLGGAYEQYF
TGTGCCAGCAGTTTCAAACTTGGGGGGGCTTACGAGCAGTACTTC
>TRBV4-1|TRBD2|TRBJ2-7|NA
CASSQGLAGGSPYEQYF
TGCGCCAGCAGCCAAGGACTAGCGGGGGGCTCTCCCTACGAGCAGTACTTC
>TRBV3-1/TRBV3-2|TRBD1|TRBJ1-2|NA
CASSQDDRGDGYTF
TGTGCCAGCAGCCAAGATGACAGGGGGGATGGCTACACCTTC